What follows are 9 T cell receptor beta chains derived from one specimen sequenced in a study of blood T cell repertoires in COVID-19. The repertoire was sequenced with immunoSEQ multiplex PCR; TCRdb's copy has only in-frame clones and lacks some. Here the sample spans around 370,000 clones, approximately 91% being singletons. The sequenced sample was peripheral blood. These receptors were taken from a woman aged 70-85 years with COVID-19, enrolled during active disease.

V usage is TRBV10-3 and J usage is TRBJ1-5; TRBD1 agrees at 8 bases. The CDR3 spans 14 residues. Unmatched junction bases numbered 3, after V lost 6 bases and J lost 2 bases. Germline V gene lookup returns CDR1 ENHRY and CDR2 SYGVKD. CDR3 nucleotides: TGTGCCATCAGACCGGGACAGGGCAATCAGCCCCAGCATTTT. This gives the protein CAIRPGQGNQPQHF.

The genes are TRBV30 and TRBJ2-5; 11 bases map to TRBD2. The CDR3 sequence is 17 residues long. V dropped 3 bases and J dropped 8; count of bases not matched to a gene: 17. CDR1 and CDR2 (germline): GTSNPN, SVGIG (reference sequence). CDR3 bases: TGTGCCTGGAGGAAGCACTCCGGGACTAGCGGAGGGTTAACCCAGTACTTC. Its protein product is CAWRKHSGTSGGLTQYF.

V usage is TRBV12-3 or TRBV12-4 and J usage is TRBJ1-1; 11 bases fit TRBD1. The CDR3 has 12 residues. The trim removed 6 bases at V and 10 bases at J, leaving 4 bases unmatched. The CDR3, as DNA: TGTGCCAGCAGACCGGGACAGGGGGGAGCTTTCTTT. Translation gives CASRPGQGGAFF.

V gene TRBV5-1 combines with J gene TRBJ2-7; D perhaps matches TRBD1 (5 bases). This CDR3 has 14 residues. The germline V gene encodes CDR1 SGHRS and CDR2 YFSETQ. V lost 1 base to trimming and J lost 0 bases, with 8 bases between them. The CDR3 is CASSLSGLSYEQYF. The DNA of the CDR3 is TGCGCCAGCAGCTTGTCAGGGCTCTCCTACGAGCAGTACTTC.

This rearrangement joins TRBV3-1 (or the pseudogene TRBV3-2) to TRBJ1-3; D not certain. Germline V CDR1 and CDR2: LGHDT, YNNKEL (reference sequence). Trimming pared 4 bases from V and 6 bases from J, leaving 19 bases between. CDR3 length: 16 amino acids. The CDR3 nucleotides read TGTGCCAGCAGCCTCGGCGGCGGGCGCGGGTTAAACACCATATATTTT. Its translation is CASSLGGGRGLNTIYF.

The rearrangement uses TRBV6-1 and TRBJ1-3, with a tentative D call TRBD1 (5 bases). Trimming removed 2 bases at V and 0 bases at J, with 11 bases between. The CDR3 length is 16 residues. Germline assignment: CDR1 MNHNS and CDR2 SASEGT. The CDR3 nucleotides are TGTGCCAGCAGTGAATACAGGTGGATCTCTGGAAACACCATATATTTT. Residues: CASSEYRWISGNTIYF.

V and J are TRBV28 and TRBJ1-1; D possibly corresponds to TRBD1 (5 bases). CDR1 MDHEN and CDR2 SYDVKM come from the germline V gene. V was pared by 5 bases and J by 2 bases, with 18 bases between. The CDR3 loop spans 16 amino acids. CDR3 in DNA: TGTGCCAGCAGTCCGAGCCCGGGACTAAAAAACACTGAAGCTTTCTTT. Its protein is CASSPSPGLKNTEAFF.

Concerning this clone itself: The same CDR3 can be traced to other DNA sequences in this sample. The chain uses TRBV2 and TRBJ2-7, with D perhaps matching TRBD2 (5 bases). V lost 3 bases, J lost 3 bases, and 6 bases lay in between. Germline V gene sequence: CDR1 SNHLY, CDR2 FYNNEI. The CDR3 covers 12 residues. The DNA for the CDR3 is TGTGCCAGCAGTGATGAGGGCTACGAGCAGTACTTC. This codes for CASSDEGYEQYF.

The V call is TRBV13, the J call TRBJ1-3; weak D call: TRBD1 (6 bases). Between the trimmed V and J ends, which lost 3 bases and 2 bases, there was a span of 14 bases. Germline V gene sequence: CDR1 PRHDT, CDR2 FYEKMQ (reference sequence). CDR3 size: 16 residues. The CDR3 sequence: CASSFPQGVAGNTIYF. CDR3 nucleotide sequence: TGTGCCAGCAGCTTCCCACAGGGTGTAGCTGGAAACACCATATATTTT.